This is a list of T cell receptor beta chains from one sample in a study of T cells after yellow fever vaccination. TCRdb itself ran the 5' RACE reads through MiXCR, one entry per CDR3 protein. Counted here are hundreds of thousands of distinct CDR3 sequences, roughly 20% occurring once; the ten biggest clones make up roughly a sixth. The sample here was PBMCs, taken before the yellow fever booster vaccination. Receptor source: a young man who received the YFV17D yellow fever vaccine. CDR3s include the opening cysteine and the closing phenylalanine or tryptophan. Each record gives: D gene, J gene, clone size, V gene, CDR3 protein, CDR3 DNA. A D gene is named only where the DNA matches it firmly. Size is omitted from some rows. Given values are once, few, many or a class for expanded clones.

D: TRBD1
J: TRBJ1-1
size: few
V: TRBV10-3
CDR3: CAISQGAGTEAFF
DNA: TGTGCCATCAGTCAGGGGGCGGGCACTGAAGCTTTCTTT

D: .
J: TRBJ2-3
size: .
V: TRBV9
CDR3: CASSVADYTDTQYF
DNA: TGTGCCAGCAGCGTAGCAGACTACACAGATACGCAGTATTTT

D: TRBD1
J: TRBJ1-2
size: .
V: TRBV7-3
CDR3: CASSRDRADYGYTF
DNA: TGTGCCAGCAGCCGTGACAGGGCCGACTATGGCTACACCTTC

D: .
J: TRBJ1-2
size: .
V: TRBV6-5
CDR3: CASSRVRGNGYTF
DNA: TGTGCCAGCAGCCGTGTCCGGGGGAACGGCTACACCTTC

D: TRBD2
J: TRBJ2-5
size: .
V: TRBV7-2
CDR3: CASSTERGGQGGTQYF
DNA: TGTGCCAGCAGCACCGAGCGGGGGGGCCAAGGGGGGACCCAGTACTTC

D: .
J: TRBJ1-2
size: .
V: TRBV7-2
CDR3: CASSLSGGTGNGYTF
DNA: TGTGCCAGCAGCTTATCGGGGGGAACAGGGAATGGCTACACCTTC

D: TRBD2
J: TRBJ2-7
size: many
V: TRBV5-1
CDR3: CASSPGTSVTYEQYF
DNA: TGCGCCAGCAGCCCCGGGACTAGCGTAACCTACGAGCAGTACTTC

D: .
J: TRBJ2-5
size: many
V: TRBV5-1
CDR3: CASSPQGRVQETQYF
DNA: TGCGCCAGCAGCCCGCAAGGTCGGGTCCAAGAGACCCAGTACTTC

D: .
J: TRBJ2-1
size: few
V: TRBV7-3
CDR3: CASRSPGNNEQFF
DNA: TGTGCCAGCAGGTCACCGGGGAACAATGAGCAGTTCTTC

D: .
J: TRBJ2-7
size: many
V: TRBV9
CDR3: CASSVGAGSREQYF
DNA: TGTGCCAGCAGCGTAGGAGCAGGGAGTCGCGAGCAGTACTTC

D: TRBD1
J: TRBJ1-4
size: many
V: TRBV7-6
CDR3: CASSQGQGNEKLFF
DNA: TGTGCCAGCAGCCAGGGACAGGGGAATGAAAAACTGTTTTTT

D: .
J: TRBJ1-2
size: few
V: TRBV20-1
CDR3: CSARDSRGNYGYTF
DNA: TGCAGTGCTAGAGATAGCCGTGGGAACTATGGCTACACCTTC

D: .
J: TRBJ2-5
size: .
V: TRBV20-1
CDR3: CSAREGNQETQYF
DNA: TGCAGTGCTAGAGAGGGGAACCAAGAGACCCAGTACTTC

D: .
J: TRBJ1-3
size: few
V: TRBV5-1
CDR3: CASSPSSSGNTIYF
DNA: TGCGCCAGCAGCCCCAGTTCCTCTGGAAACACCATATATTTT

D: .
J: TRBJ2-5
size: .
V: TRBV4-3
CDR3: CASSQGGYQETQYF
DNA: TGCGCCAGCAGCCAAGGGGGGTACCAAGAGACCCAGTACTTC

D: TRBD1
J: TRBJ2-2
size: few
V: TRBV7-3
CDR3: CASSIQGTGELFF
DNA: TGTGCCAGCAGCATACAGGGGACCGGGGAGCTGTTTTTT

D: .
J: TRBJ1-5
size: .
V: TRBV10-3
CDR3: CATGTGQPQHF
DNA: TGTGCCACAGGGACGGGTCAGCCCCAGCATTTT

D: TRBD1
J: TRBJ1-5
size: .
V: TRBV19
CDR3: CASTDYRGLNQPQHF
DNA: TGTGCCAGTACCGACTACAGGGGGCTCAATCAGCCCCAGCATTTT

D: .
J: TRBJ1-1
size: few
V: TRBV12-3/TRBV12-4
CDR3: CASSEQVGKAFF
DNA: TGTGCCAGCAGTGAACAGGTGGGGAAAGCTTTCTTT

D: .
J: TRBJ2-4
size: .
V: TRBV20-1
CDR3: CSARLLAKNIQYF
DNA: TGCAGTGCCAGACTACTAGCCAAAAACATTCAGTACTTC

D: TRBD1
J: TRBJ2-7
size: .
V: TRBV20-1
CDR3: CSARALGQGSSYEQYF
DNA: TGCAGTGCTAGGGCTTTAGGACAGGGGAGCTCCTACGAGCAGTACTTC

D: .
J: TRBJ2-5
size: few
V: TRBV6-6
CDR3: CASSYPQTQYF
DNA: TGTGCCAGCAGTTACCCGCAGACCCAGTACTTC

D: .
J: TRBJ1-2
size: few
V: TRBV5-1
CDR3: CASSPGDFSYGYTF
DNA: TGCGCCAGCAGCCCTGGAGATTTTTCCTATGGCTACACCTTC

D: .
J: TRBJ1-4
size: .
V: TRBV27
CDR3: CASSFTGGSEKLFF
DNA: TGTGCCAGCAGTTTCACCGGGGGGAGTGAAAAACTGTTTTTT

D: TRBD1
J: TRBJ1-1
size: few
V: TRBV5-1
CDR3: CASSDPQGAKVAFF
DNA: TGCGCCAGCAGCGATCCACAGGGGGCGAAAGTGGCTTTCTTT

D: .
J: TRBJ2-7
size: few
V: TRBV11-2
CDR3: CACRGRPYEQYF
DNA: TGTGCCTGCCGGGGGAGGCCCTACGAGCAGTACTTC

D: .
J: TRBJ2-1
size: few
V: TRBV19
CDR3: CATSGYSYNEQFF
DNA: TGTGCCACCTCGGGTTACTCCTACAATGAGCAGTTCTTC

D: TRBD1
J: TRBJ2-3
size: .
V: TRBV19
CDR3: CASSIGGQGANTQYF
DNA: TGTGCCAGTAGTATTGGGGGACAGGGGGCAAATACGCAGTATTTT

D: .
J: TRBJ1-2
size: .
V: TRBV4-3
CDR3: CASSQVYPPRHGYTF
DNA: TGCGCCAGCAGCCAAGTCTACCCCCCTCGTCATGGCTACACCTTC

D: .
J: TRBJ2-1
size: few
V: TRBV5-6
CDR3: CASSHPAHGLSNEQFF
DNA: TGTGCCAGCAGTCATCCTGCCCATGGGTTGAGTAATGAGCAGTTCTTC

D: TRBD2
J: TRBJ2-1
size: .
V: TRBV9
CDR3: CASSVVASGGASYNEQFF
DNA: TGTGCCAGCAGCGTAGTTGCTAGCGGGGGAGCCTCCTACAATGAGCAGTTCTTC

D: .
J: TRBJ2-5
size: few
V: TRBV29-1
CDR3: CSVDGGVRETQYF
DNA: TGCAGCGTTGACGGTGGGGTTAGGGAGACCCAGTACTTC

D: .
J: TRBJ1-1
size: .
V: TRBV12-3/TRBV12-4
CDR3: CASSPGFRGLNTEAFF
DNA: TGTGCCAGCAGTCCAGGGTTTCGAGGGCTGAACACTGAAGCTTTCTTT

D: .
J: TRBJ2-5
size: once
V: TRBV15
CDR3: CATSRDRVTETQYF
DNA: TGTGCCACCAGCAGAGATCGCGTTACGGAGACCCAGTACTTC

D: TRBD1
J: TRBJ2-2
size: once
V: TRBV11-2
CDR3: CASRPTGVGTGELFF
DNA: TGTGCCAGCAGACCGACAGGGGTCGGCACCGGGGAGCTGTTTTTT

D: TRBD1
J: TRBJ1-2
size: few
V: TRBV12-3/TRBV12-4
CDR3: CASTPTGGGGYTF
DNA: TGTGCCAGCACCCCCACAGGGGGCGGAGGCTACACCTTC

D: .
J: TRBJ2-5
size: few
V: TRBV5-1
CDR3: CASSLTGEQETQYF
DNA: TGCGCCAGCAGCTTAACGGGGGAACAAGAGACCCAGTACTTC

D: .
J: TRBJ2-2
size: .
V: TRBV12-3/TRBV12-4
CDR3: CASTRARGELFF
DNA: TGTGCCAGCACTCGGGCCCGAGGGGAGCTGTTTTTT

D: .
J: TRBJ1-2
size: .
V: TRBV7-2
CDR3: CASSFRQGSNYGYTF
DNA: TGTGCCAGCAGCTTTCGGCAGGGGAGTAACTATGGCTACACCTTC

D: TRBD2
J: TRBJ2-5
size: .
V: TRBV5-1
CDR3: CASSEPSGGAETQYF
DNA: TGCGCCAGCAGCGAGCCGAGCGGGGGGGCAGAGACCCAGTACTTC

D: .
J: TRBJ2-3
size: few
V: TRBV6-1
CDR3: CASQARTNTDTQYF
DNA: TGTGCCAGCCAAGCTAGGACCAACACAGATACGCAGTATTTT

D: .
J: TRBJ2-5
size: few
V: TRBV6-5
CDR3: CASSYSWQKQETQYF
DNA: TGTGCCAGCAGTTACTCGTGGCAGAAACAAGAGACCCAGTACTTC

D: TRBD1
J: TRBJ2-1
size: few
V: TRBV6-5
CDR3: CASSKGTGGLYNEQFF
DNA: TGTGCCAGCAGCAAGGGGACAGGGGGCCTCTACAATGAGCAGTTCTTC

D: .
J: TRBJ2-1
size: .
V: TRBV6-5
CDR3: CASSYTGGVYNEQFF
DNA: TGTGCCAGCAGTTACACAGGGGGGGTCTACAATGAGCAGTTCTTC

D: TRBD2
J: TRBJ2-3
size: many
V: TRBV20-1
CDR3: CSAPLVAGLTDTQYF
DNA: TGCAGTGCCCCCCTAGTAGCGGGGCTCACAGATACGCAGTATTTT

D: TRBD1
J: TRBJ1-1
size: few
V: TRBV6-2/TRBV6-3
CDR3: CASRAQGDSNTEAFF
DNA: TGTGCCAGCAGAGCCCAGGGGGACAGTAACACTGAAGCTTTCTTT

D: .
J: TRBJ2-4
size: few
V: TRBV7-9
CDR3: CASSSTDSGGRNIQYF
DNA: TGTGCCAGCAGCTCAACTGACTCCGGAGGTAGAAACATTCAGTACTTC

D: .
J: TRBJ2-7
size: .
V: TRBV3-1
CDR3: CASSRTGFSYEQYF
DNA: TGTGCCAGCAGCCGAACAGGGTTTTCCTACGAGCAGTACTTC

D: .
J: TRBJ1-1
size: few
V: TRBV20-1
CDR3: CSARGWDTEAFF
DNA: TGCAGTGCTAGAGGATGGGACACTGAAGCTTTCTTT

D: TRBD1
J: TRBJ1-1
size: few
V: TRBV7-9
CDR3: CASSLQGARYTEAFF
DNA: TGTGCCAGCAGCTTACAGGGGGCGCGGTACACTGAAGCTTTCTTT

D: TRBD1
J: TRBJ2-7
size: many
V: TRBV20-1
CDR3: CSAPDRDYEQYF
DNA: TGCAGTGCTCCGGACAGGGACTACGAGCAGTACTTC

D: .
J: TRBJ1-5
size: few
V: TRBV20-1
CDR3: CSARDPGRDQPQHF
DNA: TGCAGTGCTAGAGATCCAGGCAGAGATCAGCCCCAGCATTTT

D: TRBD2
J: TRBJ2-5
size: .
V: TRBV4-3
CDR3: CASSPETSGGGVWETQYF
DNA: TGCGCCAGCAGCCCTGAGACTAGCGGGGGGGGCGTGTGGGAGACCCAGTACTTC

D: .
J: TRBJ1-4
size: few
V: TRBV9
CDR3: CASSVARQQATNEKLFF
DNA: TGTGCCAGCAGCGTAGCTCGGCAGCAAGCAACTAATGAAAAACTGTTTTTT

D: .
J: TRBJ1-5
size: .
V: TRBV20-1
CDR3: CSARASYQPQHF
DNA: TGCAGTGCTAGGGCAAGTTATCAGCCCCAGCATTTT

D: TRBD1
J: TRBJ1-6
size: .
V: TRBV5-5
CDR3: CASSLPGQGVSPLHF
DNA: TGTGCCAGCAGCTTGCCGGGACAGGGGGTTTCACCCCTCCACTTT

D: .
J: TRBJ1-6
size: many
V: TRBV4-2
CDR3: CASSSGTRDSPLHF
DNA: TGTGCCAGCAGCTCCGGGACTCGCGATTCACCCCTCCACTTT

D: TRBD1
J: TRBJ1-6
size: .
V: TRBV12-3/TRBV12-4
CDR3: CASSYAGTVDF
DNA: TGTGCCAGCAGTTACGCCGGGACAGTAGATTTT

D: .
J: TRBJ1-6
size: many
V: TRBV20-1
CDR3: CSASTRYSPLHF
DNA: TGCAGTGCTAGCACCAGGTATTCACCCCTCCACTTT

D: TRBD1
J: TRBJ1-6
size: .
V: TRBV4-3
CDR3: CASSPWQGARNSPLHF
DNA: TGCGCCAGCAGCCCGTGGCAGGGGGCAAGAAATTCACCCCTCCACTTT